These 22 T cell receptor beta chains came from one sample sequenced in a study of cytomegalovirus exposure and HLA in healthy donors. The PCR employed 60 Vbeta primers together with 13 Jbeta primers. Data came from immunoSEQ multiplex PCR; TCRdb stores just in-frame clones and leaves some out. Among some 100,000 clones listed, over 60% were seen once. The sequenced sample was PBMCs. All receptors derive from a male donor in good health and CMV-seropositive.

The chain carries TRBV2 and TRBJ2-5, with TRBD2 matching over 11 bases. Germline-derived CDR1 and CDR2 are SNHLY and FYNNEI. The CDR3 covers 14 residues. V dropped 6 bases and J dropped 4; count of bases not matched to a gene: 4. The CDR3 DNA is TGTGCCAGCAGCTCACTAGCGGGGGTAGAGACCCAGTACTTC. Protein sequence: CASSSLAGVETQYF.

CDR3 in DNA: TGTGCCAGCAGACACGGGGGGGCGGGTAGAGAGGAGACCCAGTACTTC. Amino acids: CASRHGGAGREETQYF. The chain couples TRBV25-1 to TRBJ2-5; 8 bases align to TRBD2. Germline assignment: CDR1 MGHDK and CDR2 SYGVNS. The CDR3 totals 16 residues. V trimming: 6 bases; J trimming: 5 bases; junction bases outside the gene matches: 14.

This rearrangement joins TRBV19 to TRBJ2-7, with a weak D call TRBD1 (6 bases). The CDR3 has 14 residues. With 6 bases removed from V and 6 bases from J, the gap between germline ends came to 18 bases. Germline values: CDR1 LNHDA, CDR2 SQIVND (reference sequence). CDR3: CASSGTSERGEQYF. The DNA of the CDR3 is TGTGCCAGTAGCGGGACATCGGAGAGGGGCGAGCAGTACTTC.

The chain has TRBV6-6 and TRBJ2-4; TRBD1 agrees at 8 bases. After removal of 7 bases from V and 6 bases from J, the junction contained 11 bases not matched to a gene. CDR3 size: 15 residues. Germline V gene data show CDR1 as MNHNY and CDR2 as SVGAGI (reference sequence). CDR3 nucleotides: TGTGCCAGCACCCAAAGGGTAGGACAGGGAAACATTCAGTACTTC. This gives the protein CASTQRVGQGNIQYF.

V usage is TRBV5-4 and J usage is TRBJ2-5, with 12 nucleotides matching TRBD1. V dropped 5 bases and J dropped 3; count of bases not matched to a gene: 8. The length of the CDR3 is 16 residues. Germline CDR1 reads SGHNT; CDR2 reads YYREEE (reference sequence). CDR3: CASRPGTGGGEETQYF. The CDR3, as DNA: TGTGCCAGCAGACCCGGGACAGGGGGCGGGGAAGAGACCCAGTACTTC.

The chain couples TRBV18 to TRBJ1-5, with D perhaps matching TRBD1 (6 bases). The germline V and J ends were trimmed by 3 bases and 0 bases, with 9 bases remaining between them. Per the germline V gene, CDR1 is KGHSH and CDR2 is LQKENI. There are 15 residues in the CDR3. This CDR3 reads CASSPQGNSNQPQHF. The CDR3 bases are TGTGCCAGCTCACCGCAGGGGAATAGCAATCAGCCCCAGCATTTT.

V usage is TRBV2 and J usage is TRBJ2-3, with 9 bases fitting TRBD2. The ends lost 5 bases at V and 0 bases at J; junction bases unmatched: 9. This CDR3 contains 17 residues. The germline CDR1 and CDR2 sequences are SNHLY and FYNNEI. The CDR3: CASSSTSGPFSTDTQYF. The CDR3 nucleotides read TGTGCCAGCAGTTCGACTAGCGGACCTTTTAGCACAGATACGCAGTATTTT.

The CDR3 DNA reads as TGCGCCAGCAGCCAGCACGGACTAGCGGGGGGTCGGACAGATACGCAGTATTTT. This codes for CASSQHGLAGGRTDTQYF. The rearrangement uses TRBV4-1 and TRBJ2-3, with TRBD2 identical over 14 bases. Germline V CDR1 and CDR2: MGHRA, YSYEKL. The CDR3 loop spans 18 amino acids. The V gene end was trimmed by 3 bases and the J gene end by 3 bases; junction bases not matched to a gene: 8.

A few counts support this clone. The chain couples TRBV7-9 to TRBJ1-1; 7 bases are a match to TRBD1. Germline-derived CDR1 and CDR2 are SEHNR and FQNEAQ (reference sequence). V lost 5 bases and J lost 11; bases outside the gene matches: 8. There are 12 residues in the CDR3. As DNA, the CDR3 is TGTGCCAGCAGCCAGCGACAGGGTTGGGCTTTCTTT. Translated, it gives CASSQRQGWAFF.

The chain employs TRBV2 and TRBJ2-3, with TRBD2 matching 8 bases. V was pared by 0 bases and J by 10 bases, with 3 bases of the junction left unmatched. The V gene's germline CDR1 is SNHLY and CDR2 FYNNEI. The CDR3 runs 13 residues. CDR3 region: CASSEAGRGAQYF. The CDR3 DNA sequence: TGTGCCAGCAGTGAAGCAGGGCGGGGGGCGCAGTATTTT. Variable domain in full (rest from reference TRBV2 and TRBJ2-3): EPEVTQTPSHQVTQMGQEVILRCVPISNHLYFYWYRQILGQKVEFLVSFYNNEISEKSEIFDDQFSVERPDGSNFTLKIRSTKLEDSAMYFCASSEAGRGAQYFGPGTRLTVL.

The gene calls are TRBV7-9 and TRBJ1-4; D ambiguous. CDR1 is SEHNR, CDR2 FQNEAQ, per germline (reference sequence). The CDR3 is 14 residues long. V was pared by 7 bases and J by 6 bases, with 15 bases between. The CDR3 region is CASNRGLRDEKLFF. CDR3 coding DNA: TGTGCCAGCAACCGGGGTCTAAGAGATGAAAAACTGTTTTTT. Together with reference TRBV7-9 and TRBJ1-4, the CDR3 gives the full variable domain: DTGVSQNPRHKITKRGQNVTFRCDPISEHNRLYWYRQTLGQGPEFLTYFQNEAQLEKSRLLSDRFSAERPKGSFSTLEIQRTEQGDSAMYLCASNRGLRDEKLFFGSGTQLSVL.

The DNA for the CDR3 is TGTGCCTGGAGTGTTGTTCAGGGGGATAATTCACCCCTCCACTTT. Its protein product is CAWSVVQGDNSPLHF. The chain uses TRBV30 and TRBJ1-6, with TRBD1 identical over 7 bases. Germline-derived CDR1 and CDR2 are GTSNPN and SVGIG (reference sequence). Trimming removed 0 bases from V and 5 bases from J; junction bases left unmatched: 4. The CDR3 is 15 amino acids.

The chain is built from TRBV4-1 and TRBJ2-7, with D maybe TRBD1 (5 bases). Trimming removed 0 bases from V and 4 bases from J, with 10 bases in between. In germline, CDR1 is MGHRA, CDR2 YSYEKL. CDR3 length: 14 amino acids. CDR3 sequence: CASSQDPREYEQYF. For the CDR3, the DNA is TGCGCCAGCAGCCAAGATCCCAGGGAATACGAGCAGTACTTC.

This rearrangement joins TRBV7-9 to TRBJ1-3; D might be TRBD1 (5 bases). CDR1 is SEHNR, CDR2 FQNEAQ, per germline (reference sequence). The V gene lost 5 bases and the J gene lost 1 base, with 9 bases spanning the gap. The CDR3 has 14 residues. The CDR3 reads CASSKTVSGNTIYF. Written as DNA, the CDR3 is TGTGCCAGCAGCAAGACAGTTTCTGGAAACACCATATATTTT.

The chain links TRBV5-1 to TRBJ1-2; TRBD1 aligns across 8 bases. The CDR3 length is 13 residues. Germline-derived CDR1 and CDR2 are SGHRS and YFSETQ. V dropped 0 bases and J dropped 8; count of bases not matched to a gene: 3. The CDR3 sequence is CASSLEQGAGYTF. The CDR3 DNA sequence: TGCGCCAGCAGCTTGGAGCAGGGGGCCGGCTACACCTTC.

The chain links TRBV6-5 to TRBJ1-6, with 8 positions matching TRBD1. CDR1 and CDR2 (germline): MNHEY, SVGAGI. The CDR3 runs to 14 residues. The V gene end was trimmed by 5 bases and the J gene end by 7 bases; junction bases not matched to a gene: 4. The CDR3 is CASSLQGANSPLHF. CDR3 coding DNA: TGTGCCAGCAGTCTCCAGGGGGCCAATTCACCCCTCCACTTT.

V and J are TRBV29-1 and TRBJ1-1; 7 bases are shared with TRBD1. The CDR3 has 13 amino acids. Germline CDR1 is SQVTM and CDR2 is ANQGSEA. V was pared by 6 bases and J by 3 bases, with 7 bases of the junction left unmatched. The DNA for the CDR3 is TGCAGCGTCGTTCGAACAGGGGACACTGAAGCTTTCTTT. Its protein product is CSVVRTGDTEAFF. The full variable domain, completed using reference TRBV29-1 and TRBJ1-1, is SAVISQKPSRDICQRGTSLTIQCQVDSQVTMMFWYRQQPGQSLTLIATANQGSEATYESGFVIDKFPISRPNLTFSTLTVSNMSPEDSSIYLCSVVRTGDTEAFFGQGTRLTVV.

This chain links TRBV29-1 with TRBJ2-1; 7 bases are shared with TRBD1. Germline CDR1 and CDR2: SQVTM and ANQGSEA. The V segment lost 6 bases and the J segment 9 bases; nucleotides outside the gene matches: 11. CDR3 size: 13 residues. This chain's CDR3 is CSVDGQAHGEQFF. CDR3 coding DNA: TGCAGCGTAGACGGACAGGCGCACGGTGAGCAGTTCTTC.

This chain joins TRBV30 and TRBJ1-1, with D hard to call. The CDR3 extends over 13 amino acids. The germline V and J ends were trimmed by 4 bases and 1 base, with 10 bases remaining between them. The germline gives CDR1 GTSNPN, CDR2 SVGIG (reference sequence). The CDR3 reads CAWNRERNTEAFF. For the CDR3, the DNA is TGTGCCTGGAACCGGGAGCGGAACACTGAAGCTTTCTTT.

The rearrangement joins TRBV27 to TRBJ2-5; the match to TRBD2 covers 8 bases. The germline gives CDR1 MNHEY, CDR2 SMNVEV (reference sequence). V dropped 3 bases and J dropped 5; count of bases not matched to a gene: 8. The CDR3 extends over 15 amino acids. The CDR3, as DNA: TGTGCCAGCAGTTTGGCGGGGGGTGTTTGGGAGACCCAGTACTTC. The encoded protein is CASSLAGGVWETQYF.

The chain carries TRBV27 and TRBJ2-1; tentatively, D is TRBD2 (6 bases). With 0 bases removed from V and 0 bases from J, the gap between germline ends came to 9 bases. CDR1 is MNHEY, CDR2 SMNVEV, per germline (reference sequence). There are 16 residues in the CDR3. The CDR3 loop reads CASSLSRDFSYNEQFF. CDR3 coding DNA: TGTGCCAGCAGTTTATCTCGGGACTTCTCCTACAATGAGCAGTTCTTC.

The V call is TRBV7-9, the J call TRBJ2-7, with D possibly matching TRBD2 (6 bases). V shed 5 bases and J shed 6 bases, with 14 bases lying between them. Germline V gives CDR1 SEHNR, CDR2 FQNEAQ (reference sequence). There are 13 residues in the CDR3. The CDR3 reads CASSPGGESEQYF. The CDR3 coding sequence is TGTGCCAGCAGCCCCGGAGGGGAGAGCGAGCAGTACTTC.